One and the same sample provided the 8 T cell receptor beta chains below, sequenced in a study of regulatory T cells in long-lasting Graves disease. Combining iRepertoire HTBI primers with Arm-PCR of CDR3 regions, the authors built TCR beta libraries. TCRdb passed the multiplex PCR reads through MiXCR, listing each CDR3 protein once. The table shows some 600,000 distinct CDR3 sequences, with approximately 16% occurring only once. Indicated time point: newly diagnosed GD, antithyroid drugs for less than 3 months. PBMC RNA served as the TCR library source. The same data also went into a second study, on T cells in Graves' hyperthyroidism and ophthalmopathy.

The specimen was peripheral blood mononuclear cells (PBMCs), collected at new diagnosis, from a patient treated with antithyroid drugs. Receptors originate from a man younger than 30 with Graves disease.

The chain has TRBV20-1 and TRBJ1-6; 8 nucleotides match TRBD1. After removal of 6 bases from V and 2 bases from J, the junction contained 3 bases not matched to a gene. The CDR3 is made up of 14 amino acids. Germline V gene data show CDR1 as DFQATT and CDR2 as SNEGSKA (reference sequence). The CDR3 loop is CSAVDRAYNSPLHF. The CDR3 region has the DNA TGCAGTGCCGTGGACAGGGCCTATAATTCACCCCTCCACTTT.

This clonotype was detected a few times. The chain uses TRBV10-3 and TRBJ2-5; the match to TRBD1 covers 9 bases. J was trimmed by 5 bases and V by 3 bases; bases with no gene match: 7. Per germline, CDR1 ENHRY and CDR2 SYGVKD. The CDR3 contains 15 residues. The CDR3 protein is CAISDRDRAAETQYF. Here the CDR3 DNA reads TGTGCCATCAGTGATAGGGACAGGGCCGCGGAGACCCAGTACTTC.

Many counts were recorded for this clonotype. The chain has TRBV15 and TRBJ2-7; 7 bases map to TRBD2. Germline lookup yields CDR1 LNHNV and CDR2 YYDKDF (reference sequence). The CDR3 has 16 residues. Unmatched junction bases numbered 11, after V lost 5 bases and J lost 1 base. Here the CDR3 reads CATSARGLGGSYEQYF. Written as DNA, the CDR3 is TGTGCCACCAGCGCCAGAGGCTTGGGAGGGTCCTACGAGCAGTACTTC.

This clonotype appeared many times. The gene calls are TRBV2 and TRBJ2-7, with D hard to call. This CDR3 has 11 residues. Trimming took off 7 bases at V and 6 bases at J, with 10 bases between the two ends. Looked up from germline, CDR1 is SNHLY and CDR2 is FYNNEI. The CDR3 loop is CASNLKGEQYF. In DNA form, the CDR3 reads TGTGCCAGCAACCTTAAGGGCGAGCAGTACTTC.

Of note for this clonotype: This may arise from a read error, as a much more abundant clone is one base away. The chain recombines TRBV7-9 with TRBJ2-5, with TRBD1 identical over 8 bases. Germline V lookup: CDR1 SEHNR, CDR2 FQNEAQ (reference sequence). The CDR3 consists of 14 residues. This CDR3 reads CASSADRGGETQHF. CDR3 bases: TGTGCCAGCAGCGCCGACAGGGGCGGGGAGACCCAGCACTTC. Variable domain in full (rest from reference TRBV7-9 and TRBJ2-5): DTGVSQNPRHKITKRGQNVTFRCDPISEHNRLYWYRQTLGQGPEFLTYFQNEAQLEKSRLLSDRFSAERPKGSFSTLEIQRTEQGDSAMYLCASSADRGGETQHFGPGTRLLVL.

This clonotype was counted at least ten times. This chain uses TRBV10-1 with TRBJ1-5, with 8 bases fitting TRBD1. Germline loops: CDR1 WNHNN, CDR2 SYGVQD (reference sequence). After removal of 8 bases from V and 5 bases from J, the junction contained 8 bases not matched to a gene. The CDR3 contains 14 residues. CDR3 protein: CASATGEGHQPQHF. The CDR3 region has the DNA TGCGCCAGCGCGACAGGGGAAGGACATCAGCCCCAGCATTTT.

CDR3 bases: TGTGCCAGCTCACCGCGGACAGGGTCTAACACTGAAGCTTTCTTT. Amino acid sequence: CASSPRTGSNTEAFF. The genes are TRBV18 and TRBJ1-1, with 8 bases lining up with TRBD1. Germline CDR1 reads KGHSH; CDR2 reads LQKENI. The CDR3 spans 15 residues. V lost 3 bases, J lost 2 bases, and 5 bases stayed unmatched.

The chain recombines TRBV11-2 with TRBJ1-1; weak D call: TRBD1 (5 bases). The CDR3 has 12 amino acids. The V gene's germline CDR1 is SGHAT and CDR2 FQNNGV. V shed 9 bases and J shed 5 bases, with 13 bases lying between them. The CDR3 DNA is TGTGCCAGAACGGTTGGGGGTACTGAAGCTTTCTTT. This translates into CARTVGGTEAFF.